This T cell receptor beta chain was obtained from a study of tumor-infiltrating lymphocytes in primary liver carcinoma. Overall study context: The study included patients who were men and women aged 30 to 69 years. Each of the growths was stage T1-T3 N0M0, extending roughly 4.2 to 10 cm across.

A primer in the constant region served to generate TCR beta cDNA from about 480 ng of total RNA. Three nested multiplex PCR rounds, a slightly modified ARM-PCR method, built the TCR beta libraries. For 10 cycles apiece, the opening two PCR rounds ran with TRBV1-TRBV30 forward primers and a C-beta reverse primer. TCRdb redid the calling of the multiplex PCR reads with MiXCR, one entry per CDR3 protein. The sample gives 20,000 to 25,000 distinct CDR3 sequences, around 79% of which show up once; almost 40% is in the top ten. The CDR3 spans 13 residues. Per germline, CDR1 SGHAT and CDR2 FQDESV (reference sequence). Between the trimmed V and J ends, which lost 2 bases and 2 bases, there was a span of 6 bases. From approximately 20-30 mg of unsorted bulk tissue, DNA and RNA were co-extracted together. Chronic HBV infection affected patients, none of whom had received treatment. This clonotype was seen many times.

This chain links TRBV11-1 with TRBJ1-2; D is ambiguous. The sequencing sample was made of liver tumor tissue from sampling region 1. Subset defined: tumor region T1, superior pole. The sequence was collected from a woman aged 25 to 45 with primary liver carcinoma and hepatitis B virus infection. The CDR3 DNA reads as TGTGCCAGCAGCTTAACCAAGAACTATGGCTACACCTTC. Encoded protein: CASSLTKNYGYTF.